Following are 26 T cell receptor beta chains from one sample sequenced in a study of OX40 agonist ivuxolimab in advanced cancers. Repertoires were generated with immunoSEQ multiplex PCR, while TCRdb's copy carries only in-frame clones and drops some. Found here are some 35,000 clones, around four fifths of them singletons; the top ten hold approximately 9.8%. The specimen was CD4+ or CD8+ T cells sorted from blood, collected in a trial of the OX40 agonist ivuxolimab. Every receptor here comes from an adult with an advanced solid tumor such as melanoma, head and neck, liver or kidney cancer.

V and J are TRBV7-6 and TRBJ2-1, with TRBD1 matching 8 bases. CDR1 and CDR2 from the germline V gene are SGHVS and FNYEAQ. With 3 bases clipped from V and 6 bases from J, the junction kept 4 bases outside the gene matches. The CDR3 extends over 14 amino acids. CDR3 nucleotide sequence: TGTGCCAGCAGCTTCGGACAGGGTACCAATGAGCAGTTCTTC. This codes for CASSFGQGTNEQFF.

This chain connects TRBV2 to TRBJ2-7, with 7 bases fitting TRBD1. From germline, CDR1 is SNHLY and CDR2 FYNNEI. With V trimmed by 8 bases and J by 0 bases, 4 bases remained unmatched. The CDR3 totals 13 residues. DNA of the CDR3: TGTGCCAGCTCAGGGGGATCCTCCTACGAGCAGTACTTC. Protein sequence: CASSGGSSYEQYF. The complete variable domain, with remaining parts taken from reference TRBV2 and TRBJ2-7, reads EPEVTQTPSHQVTQMGQEVILRCVPISNHLYFYWYRQILGQKVEFLVSFYNNEISEKSEIFDDQFSVERPDGSNFTLKIRSTKLEDSAMYFCASSGGSSYEQYFGPGTRLTVT.

The rearrangement uses TRBV30 and TRBJ1-3; no firm D call. This CDR3 is 13 amino acids long. V was clipped by 1 base and J by 1 base, with 5 bases between them. The germline gives CDR1 GTSNPN, CDR2 SVGIG (reference sequence). DNA of the CDR3: TGTGCCTGGAGTGCCAATTCTGGAAACACCATATATTTT. This encodes CAWSANSGNTIYF.

This clone turned up a few times. This chain connects TRBV2 to TRBJ1-2; D may be TRBD1 (6 bases). CDR3 size: 13 residues. The V end lost 8 bases, the J end lost 2 bases, and 12 bases lay between the germline ends. Germline CDR1 SNHLY, CDR2 FYNNEI. The chain's CDR3 is CASFQGTNYGYTF. The CDR3 nucleotides are TGTGCCAGCTTTCAGGGGACGAACTATGGCTACACCTTC.

V and J are TRBV27 and TRBJ2-7; D gene unclear. CDR3 length: 12 residues. Looked up from germline, CDR1 is MNHEY and CDR2 is SMNVEV (reference sequence). V dropped 4 bases and J dropped 2 bases, with 6 bases sitting between them. CDR3 in DNA: TGTGCCAGCAGTTCGTCAGCCTACGAGCAGTACTTC. Its translation: CASSSSAYEQYF.

The CDR3 DNA reads TGCGCCAGCAGCCCCCTGGGGTCTCTAGCCAAAAACATTCAGTACTTC. This sequence encodes CASSPLGSLAKNIQYF. The chain links TRBV5-1 to TRBJ2-4; D is unresolved. From germline, CDR1 is SGHRS and CDR2 YFSETQ. The CDR3 covers 16 residues. V was trimmed by 4 bases and J by 0 bases, leaving 14 bases between them. The whole variable domain, remainder taken from reference TRBV5-1 and TRBJ2-4, is KAGVTQTPRYLIKTRGQQVTLSCSPISGHRSVSWYQQTPGQGLQFLFEYFSETQRNKGNFPGRFSGRQFSNSRSEMNVSTLELGDSALYLCASSPLGSLAKNIQYFGAGTRLSVL.

The chain is built from TRBV15 and TRBJ1-2, with D unresolved. The length of the CDR3 is 12 residues. Germline V gene sequence: CDR1 LNHNV, CDR2 YYDKDF (reference sequence). Trimming left V 3 bases short and J 6 bases short, with 8 bases between. The CDR3 is CATSRATDGYTF. The CDR3 DNA is TGTGCCACCAGCAGGGCAACCGATGGCTACACCTTC.

This clone has a handful of counts. CDR3 region: CASSFGGPRFTQPQHF. The CDR3 DNA sequence: TGTGCCAGCAGCTTTGGGGGACCGCGATTCACCCAGCCCCAGCATTTT. The chain uses TRBV5-4 and TRBJ1-5; a weak D match, TRBD1 (5 bases). The CDR3 is made up of 16 amino acids. V was clipped by 2 bases and J by 7 bases, with 19 bases between them. The germline V gene encodes CDR1 SGHNT and CDR2 YYREEE (reference sequence).

V and J are TRBV28 and TRBJ1-5; no firm D call. V was cut by 6 bases and J by 2 bases, with 23 bases left in between. Germline V gene lookup returns CDR1 MDHEN and CDR2 SYDVKM. The CDR3 is made up of 18 amino acids. The CDR3, as DNA: TGTGCCAGCAGCCAATACCCCCGAGATTCCGAGGGCAATCAGCCCCAGCATTTT. Protein product: CASSQYPRDSEGNQPQHF.

CDR3 loop: CASSFPRREGEQYF. As DNA, the CDR3 is TGTGCCAGCAGTTTCCCACGAAGAGAAGGCGAGCAGTACTTC. The V call is TRBV28, the J call TRBJ2-7; D is ambiguous. The V end was cut by 3 bases, the J end by 6 bases, with 15 bases between. The CDR3 covers 14 residues. Germline V CDR1 and CDR2: MDHEN, SYDVKM.

The V and J genes are TRBV11-2 and TRBJ2-7; 8 bases are a match to TRBD1. The CDR3 has 14 amino acids. With 5 bases clipped from V and 4 bases from J, the junction kept 7 bases outside the gene matches. CDR1 is SGHAT, CDR2 FQNNGV, per germline. This CDR3 is CASSGTGGLYEQYF. Here the CDR3 DNA reads TGTGCCAGCAGCGGGACAGGTGGGTTATACGAGCAGTACTTC.

This chain links TRBV7-8 with TRBJ2-3; the D is unclear. The CDR3 has 10 amino acids. V lost 10 bases and J 2 bases, leaving 4 bases between the germline ends. Per the germline V gene, CDR1 is SGHVS and CDR2 is FQNEAQ. Here the CDR3 reads CATVTDTQYF. The DNA for the CDR3 is TGTGCCACAGTCACAGATACGCAGTATTTT.

CDR3: CASSSPIVMNTEAFF. For the CDR3, the DNA is TGTGCCAGCAGTTCCCCGATCGTTATGAACACTGAAGCTTTCTTT. The chain employs TRBV28 and TRBJ1-1; D unresolved. The ends were cut back, 4 bases at V and 0 bases at J, with 12 bases in the middle. Per germline, CDR1 MDHEN and CDR2 SYDVKM. The CDR3 contains 15 residues.

The chain has TRBV6-1 and TRBJ1-1; 7 positions agree with TRBD1. V shed 2 bases and J 8 bases; nucleotides not matched to a gene: 5. CDR1 and CDR2 from the germline V gene are MNHNS and SASEGT. The CDR3 length is 13 residues. For the CDR3, the DNA is TGTGCCAGCAGTGAACGACAGGGTACCGAAGCTTTCTTT. Its protein is CASSERQGTEAFF.

V and J are TRBV5-6 and TRBJ2-3, with 9 bases aligning to TRBD2. This CDR3 region has 16 residues. Germline V lookup: CDR1 SGHDT, CDR2 YYEEEE. The junction had 5 bases not matched to a gene; V was cut back by 0 bases and J by 3 bases. The CDR3 is CASSLGFSGRTDTQYF. DNA of the CDR3: TGTGCCAGCAGCTTGGGGTTTAGCGGGAGAACAGATACGCAGTATTTT.

The chain couples TRBV5-5 to TRBJ2-7; D is perhaps TRBD1 (6 bases). This CDR3 spans 13 amino acids. Germline V gene lookup returns CDR1 SGHKS and CDR2 YYEKEE (reference sequence). V was pared by 3 bases and J by 1 base, with 8 bases between. CDR3 nucleotides: TGTGCCAGCAGCTGGACAGCGTCCTACGAGCAGTACTTC. Its translation: CASSWTASYEQYF. The variable domain in full, with the rest retrieved from reference TRBV5-5 and TRBJ2-7, is DAGVTQSPTHLIKTRGQQVTLRCSPISGHKSVSWYQQVLGQGPQFIFQYYEKEERGRGNFPDRFSARQFPNYSSELNVNALLLGDSALYLCASSWTASYEQYFGPGTRLTVT.

V is TRBV2 and J is TRBJ2-3; TRBD2 aligns across 9 bases. Per germline, CDR1 SNHLY and CDR2 FYNNEI. After removal of 9 bases from V and 5 bases from J, the junction contained 9 bases not matched to a gene. CDR3 length: 14 amino acids. The CDR3 sequence: CASGGTSFIDTQYF. In nucleotides, the CDR3 is TGTGCCAGTGGCGGGACTAGCTTCATAGATACGCAGTATTTT.

A few counts support this clone. The chain employs TRBV19 and TRBJ2-7, with 7 positions matching TRBD2. The CDR3 covers 13 residues. In germline, CDR1 is LNHDA, CDR2 SQIVND (reference sequence). Losses at the gene ends were 4 bases for V and 2 bases for J; bases not matched to a gene: 2. CDR3 in amino acids: CASSTGLAYEQYF. The CDR3 DNA reads as TGTGCCAGTAGTACCGGACTAGCCTACGAGCAGTACTTC.

The chain has TRBV2 and TRBJ2-1, with D unclear. Per germline, CDR1 SNHLY and CDR2 FYNNEI. The germline V and J ends were trimmed by 1 base and 8 bases, with 15 bases remaining between them. This CDR3 contains 15 residues. CDR3 in amino acids: CASSEGWAPGDEQFF. Written as DNA, the CDR3 is TGTGCCAGCAGTGAAGGGTGGGCCCCAGGCGATGAGCAGTTCTTC.

By proportion, this clone is medium-sized. The chain employs TRBV28 and TRBJ2-1; 7 bases fit TRBD2. The trim removed 2 bases at V and 6 bases at J, leaving 4 bases unmatched. The germline V gene has CDR1 MDHEN and CDR2 SYDVKM. This CDR3 contains 14 residues. Here the CDR3 DNA reads TGTGCCAGCAGTTTAATGGGGGAGGGCAATGAGCAGTTCTTC. Encoded protein: CASSLMGEGNEQFF.

The chain is built from TRBV6-1 and TRBJ1-3, with D possibly TRBD1 on 5 matching bases. Germline V gene sequence: CDR1 MNHNS, CDR2 SASEGT. CDR3 size: 16 residues. The V and J ends lost 0 bases and 8 bases respectively, with 17 bases between them. CDR3: CASSEAWQGDGYTIYF. The CDR3 DNA follows: TGTGCCAGCAGTGAAGCTTGGCAGGGCGACGGCTACACCATATATTTT.

The rearrangement joins TRBV25-1 to TRBJ2-7, with 9 bases matching TRBD1. CDR3 size: 14 residues. Germline assignment: CDR1 MGHDK and CDR2 SYGVNS. The J segment lost 3 bases and the V segment lost 4 bases, leaving 4 bases of the junction unmatched. The CDR3 nucleotides read TGTGCCAGCAGTGTGGACAGGGGATTCTACGAGCAGTACTTC. Its protein is CASSVDRGFYEQYF.

The chain is built from TRBV29-1 and TRBJ2-2; a weak D match, TRBD1 (5 bases). V gave up 3 bases and J gave up 4 bases, with 9 bases separating them. In germline, CDR1 is SQVTM, CDR2 ANQGSEA. CDR3 size: 13 residues. DNA of the CDR3: TGCAGCGTTGACAAAGGGGCCACCGGGGAGCTGTTTTTT. Protein product: CSVDKGATGELFF.

This clone has only one observation. The junction departs from the called germline gene at one end, perhaps through a read error. The V call is TRBV5-4, the J call TRBJ2-2; no clear D gene. The CDR3 loop spans 18 amino acids. Germline V gene lookup returns CDR1 SGHNT and CDR2 YYREEE (reference sequence). CDR3 sequence: CASSQSEFVSKNTGELFF. DNA of the CDR3: TGCGCCAGCAGCCAGAGTGAATTTGTCTCAAAGAACACCGGGGAGCTGTTTTTT.

Written as DNA, the CDR3 is TGTGCCAGCTCAGTCAGGGACAGGGGTTACGAGCAGTACTTC. Its translation: CASSVRDRGYEQYF. The gene calls are TRBV18 and TRBJ2-7; TRBD1 aligns across 10 bases. The germline V gene encodes CDR1 KGHSH and CDR2 LQKENI. CDR3 length: 14 residues. V shed 5 bases and J 4 bases; nucleotides not matched to a gene: 5.

The chain joins TRBV28 to TRBJ2-6; TRBD1 matches at 7 bases. V was pared by 4 bases and J by 4 bases, with 4 bases of the junction left unmatched. The CDR3 covers 15 residues. The germline gives CDR1 MDHEN, CDR2 SYDVKM. CDR3: CASSSTGPGANVLTF. Here the CDR3 DNA reads TGTGCCAGCAGTTCGACAGGGCCCGGGGCCAACGTCCTGACTTTC.